The 5 T cell receptor beta chains presented below share a single source sample, sequenced in a study of CD8 T cells in ankylosing spondylitis. One entry per CDR3 protein results from TCRdb running MiXCR on the 5' RACE reads. The top ten clones hold roughly 9.2% of a sample with 300,000 to 350,000 distinct CDR3 sequences, roughly 10% of them seen once. The sample taken for sequencing was blood, either unsorted or a sorted T cell fraction (not recorded which). Receptor source: a female donor with ankylosing spondylitis or in good health (not recorded which).

The sample holds many counts of this clonotype. V usage is TRBV12-3 or TRBV12-4 and J usage is TRBJ1-4, with D perhaps TRBD1 (6 bases). This CDR3 has 12 residues. V lost 5 bases and J 8 bases, leaving 9 bases between the germline ends. In DNA form, the CDR3 reads TGTGCCAGCAGTATCACAGGGGAAAAACTGTTTTTT. This gives the protein CASSITGEKLFF.

As to this clonotype: Given a much more abundant clone one base away, this may be a read error. The chain joins TRBV3-1 to TRBJ2-3, with 11 bases identical to TRBD2. CDR1 is LGHDT, CDR2 YNNKEL, per germline (reference sequence). The length of the CDR3 is 15 residues. The CDR3 sequence is CATSQTGTSGRAQYF. The CDR3, as DNA: TGTGCCACCAGCCAAACCGGGACTAGCGGTCGAGCGCAGTATTTT.

Of note for this clonotype: Sequence at one end of the junction differs from germline and may be a read error. The chain employs TRBV25-1 and TRBJ2-7; 8 nucleotides line up with TRBD2. Germline V lookup: CDR1 MGHDK, CDR2 SYGVNS. CDR3 length equals 14 residues. CDR3 residues: CASSEKASGYEQSF. CDR3 nucleotide sequence: TGTGCCAGCAGTGAAAAGGCTAGCGGGTACGAGCAGTCCTTC.

The chain combines TRBV5-1 with TRBJ2-6; D remains ambiguous. V lost 4 bases to trimming and J lost 0 bases, with 14 bases between them. The CDR3 has 17 residues. Germline-derived CDR1 and CDR2 are SGHRS and YFSETQ. The CDR3 here is CASSLSTGSSGANVLTF. Written as DNA, the CDR3 is TGCGCCAGCAGCCTATCCACGGGTAGCTCTGGGGCCAACGTCCTGACTTTC.

This clonotype was counted at least ten times. This chain joins TRBV28 and TRBJ2-7; tentative D call: TRBD1 (6 bases). CDR1 is MDHEN and CDR2 is SYDVKM in the germline V gene. CDR3 length equals 12 residues. V dropped 8 bases and J dropped 4 bases, with 12 bases sitting between them. The CDR3 protein is CASCTGIYEQYF. For the CDR3, the DNA is TGTGCCAGCTGTACAGGGATTTACGAGCAGTACTTC.